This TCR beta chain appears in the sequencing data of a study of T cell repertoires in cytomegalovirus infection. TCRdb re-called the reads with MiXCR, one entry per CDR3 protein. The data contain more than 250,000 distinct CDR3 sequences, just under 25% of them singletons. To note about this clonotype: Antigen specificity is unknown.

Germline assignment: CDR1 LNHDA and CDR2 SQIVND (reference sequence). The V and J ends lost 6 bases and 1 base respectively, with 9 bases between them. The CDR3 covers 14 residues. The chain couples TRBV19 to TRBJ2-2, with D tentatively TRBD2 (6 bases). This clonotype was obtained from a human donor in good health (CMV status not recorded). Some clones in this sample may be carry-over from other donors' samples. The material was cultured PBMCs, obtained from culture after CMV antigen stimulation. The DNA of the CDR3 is TGTGCCAGTAGGGGACTGAGGAACACCGGGGAGCTGTTTTTT. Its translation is CASRGLRNTGELFF.